The 18 T cell receptor beta chains below come from one sample, sequenced in a study of T cell responses to AZD1222 COVID-19 vaccine. The protocol was immunoSEQ multiplex PCR, while the TCRdb copy is restricted to in-frame clones and leaves out a portion. The profile shows approximately 76,000 clones, approximately 88% of them singletons. Sequenced material: peripheral blood, taken on day 0 of AZD1222 vaccination. Receptors were obtained from an adult in good health.

In its sample, this clone was seen a few times. The V call is TRBV10-3, the J call TRBJ1-5, with a tentative D call TRBD1 (5 bases). Trimming shortened V by 10 bases and J by 2 bases, and 9 bases separated the two germline ends. Germline values: CDR1 ENHRY, CDR2 SYGVKD. The CDR3 covers 12 residues. CDR3 sequence reads: CATRDGNQPQHF. The CDR3 nucleotides are TGTGCCACGAGGGACGGCAATCAGCCCCAGCATTTT.

This clone came up once. This CDR3 reads CASSPLSAQGTGDYGYTF. The CDR3 DNA reads TGTGCCAGCAGCCCCCTGAGCGCACAGGGGACCGGTGACTATGGCTACACCTTC. This sequence joins TRBV5-8 and TRBJ1-2, with 7 bases matching TRBD1. Looked up from germline, CDR1 is SGHTS and CDR2 is YDEGEE. This CDR3 is 18 amino acids long. The V gene end was trimmed by 4 bases and the J gene end by 3 bases; junction bases not matched to a gene: 18.

This clone appeared once. This sequence joins TRBV7-6 and TRBJ2-2; 12 bases align to TRBD2. This CDR3 has 17 amino acids. V lost 7 bases and J lost 6; bases outside the gene matches: 12. Germline CDR1 is SGHVS and CDR2 is FNYEAQ. The CDR3 is CASTDLLAGGQAGELFF. The CDR3 DNA follows: TGTGCCAGCACCGATCTTCTAGCGGGAGGGCAGGCCGGGGAGCTGTTTTTT.

The genes are TRBV27 and TRBJ1-5; the D gene is possibly TRBD1 (6 bases). Germline V gene lookup returns CDR1 MNHEY and CDR2 SMNVEV (reference sequence). This CDR3 is 18 amino acids long. V lost 6 bases to trimming and J lost 0 bases, with 21 bases between them. The CDR3 DNA is TGTGCCAGCAGCGCGAAGTGGACAGCCGGATATAGCAATCAGCCCCAGCATTTT. As protein: CASSAKWTAGYSNQPQHF.

The rearrangement uses TRBV5-1 and TRBJ2-5, with 10 bases fitting TRBD1. CDR1 is SGHRS, CDR2 YFSETQ, per germline. V lost 4 bases, J lost 4 bases, and 7 bases stayed unmatched. The CDR3 contains 15 residues. CDR3 nucleotides: TGCGCCAGCAGCCTGACAGGGGGCTTTGGAGAGACCCAGTACTTC. Translated: CASSLTGGFGETQYF.

This chain's CDR3 is CASTNTGELFF. The CDR3 DNA reads TGTGCCAGTACGAACACCGGGGAGCTGTTTTTT. The rearrangement joins TRBV6-5 to TRBJ2-2; D ambiguous. V lost 9 bases, J lost 0 bases, and 2 bases lay in between. Germline-derived CDR1 and CDR2 are MNHEY and SVGAGI. This CDR3 spans 11 amino acids.

V usage is TRBV7-9 and J usage is TRBJ1-1; 7 nucleotides agree with TRBD1. Germline CDR1 SEHNR, CDR2 FQNEAQ (reference sequence). The CDR3 is 14 residues long. V was pared by 5 bases and J by 0 bases, with 3 bases of the junction left unmatched. The CDR3: CASSRQGLNTEAFF. In DNA form, the CDR3 reads TGTGCCAGCAGCCGACAGGGCCTGAACACTGAAGCTTTCTTT.

The chain carries TRBV5-1 and TRBJ1-5; D is ambiguous. Germline V gives CDR1 SGHRS, CDR2 YFSETQ. The CDR3 contains 15 residues. V lost 0 bases and J 0 bases, leaving 7 bases between the germline ends. CDR3 nucleotides: TGCGCCAGCAGCTTGGACAGTTATAGCAATCAGCCCCAGCATTTT. Encoded protein: CASSLDSYSNQPQHF.

The chain carries TRBV29-1 and TRBJ2-2; a weak D match, TRBD2 (6 bases). Per germline, CDR1 SQVTM and CDR2 ANQGSEA. The CDR3 runs to 14 residues. The ends were cut back, 2 bases at V and 5 bases at J, with 12 bases in the middle. As DNA, the CDR3 is TGCAGCGTTGAACCGGAGGCGGGGACCGGGGAGCTGTTTTTT. As protein: CSVEPEAGTGELFF.

This chain joins TRBV6-5 and TRBJ2-7; tentatively, D is TRBD1 or TRBD2 (5 bases each). The CDR3 covers 14 residues. CDR1 and CDR2 from the germline V gene are MNHEY and SVGAGI. Between the trimmed V and J ends, which lost 6 bases and 3 bases, there was a span of 15 bases. CDR3 amino acids: CASSGAGHVYEQYF. The CDR3 DNA reads as TGTGCCAGCAGCGGGGCAGGACACGTCTACGAGCAGTACTTC.

V usage is TRBV9 and J usage is TRBJ2-1; 10 nucleotides line up with TRBD2. V shed 3 bases and J 9 bases; nucleotides not matched to a gene: 12. CDR3 length equals 16 residues. CDR1 is SGDLS, CDR2 YYNGEE, per germline. CDR3 loop: CASSETLAGAGGEQFF. The CDR3 DNA reads TGTGCCAGCAGCGAAACTCTAGCGGGGGCTGGGGGTGAGCAGTTCTTC.

This clone was detected once. The CDR3 coding sequence is TGTGCCAGCAGCGTCGACAGGGGGGGAGAGACCCAGTACTTC. Protein: CASSVDRGGETQYF. The chain links TRBV5-6 to TRBJ2-5, with 9 bases fitting TRBD1. J gave up 4 bases and V 4 bases, and 5 bases lay outside the gene matches. Germline-derived CDR1 and CDR2 are SGHDT and YYEEEE. The CDR3 runs 14 residues.

The genes are TRBV12-3 or TRBV12-4 and TRBJ2-7; D gene uncertain. V was pared by 5 bases and J by 3 bases, with 5 bases between. The CDR3 is made up of 11 amino acids. CDR3 sequence: CASSQFYEQYF. The CDR3 DNA reads as TGTGCCAGCAGTCAATTCTACGAGCAGTACTTC.

The count of this clone is one. This chain joins TRBV27 and TRBJ2-5, with 8 bases lining up with TRBD1. Germline CDR1 MNHEY, CDR2 SMNVEV (reference sequence). Unmatched junction bases numbered 14, after V lost 6 bases and J lost 5 bases. There are 16 residues in the CDR3. CDR3 protein: CASRGWQGAAGETQYF. Here the CDR3 DNA reads TGTGCCAGCAGAGGGTGGCAGGGGGCCGCGGGGGAGACCCAGTACTTC.

The genes are TRBV4-1 and TRBJ1-4; the D is unclear. V was trimmed by 0 bases and J by 7 bases, leaving 9 bases between them. CDR1 MGHRA and CDR2 YSYEKL come from the germline V gene. The CDR3 is made up of 14 amino acids. The CDR3 region has the DNA TGCGCCAGCAGCCAAGATCCCAGTCTTGAAAAACTGTTTTTT. Protein product: CASSQDPSLEKLFF.

The chain uses TRBV7-9 and TRBJ1-1, with 8 bases matching TRBD1. The CDR3 is made up of 15 amino acids. The germline V gene encodes CDR1 SEHNR and CDR2 FQNEAQ (reference sequence). V was clipped by 5 bases and J by 4 bases; unmatched bases: 9. The CDR3 loop is CASSTEQGVSTEAFF. The CDR3 DNA reads as TGTGCCAGCAGCACGGAACAGGGGGTGAGCACTGAAGCTTTCTTT.

The chain employs TRBV5-1 and TRBJ2-6; D is tentatively TRBD1 or TRBD2 (5 bases each). The CDR3 is made up of 18 amino acids. The V and J ends lost 4 bases and 0 bases respectively, with 17 bases between them. The V gene's germline CDR1 is SGHRS and CDR2 YFSETQ. CDR3 coding DNA: TGCGCCAGCAGCCCATTCCCGGGACGGATCTCTGGGGCCAACGTCCTGACTTTC. Its protein is CASSPFPGRISGANVLTF.

This clone has just one count. The V call is TRBV7-3, the J call TRBJ2-3; TRBD1 aligns across 10 bases. The CDR3 runs 17 residues. Unmatched junction bases numbered 11, after V lost 5 bases and J lost 3 bases. The germline gives CDR1 SGHTA, CDR2 FQGTGA. The CDR3 DNA sequence: TGTGCCAGCAGCCCCTCCGGGACAGGGGAAGGTACAGATACGCAGTATTTT. Protein sequence: CASSPSGTGEGTDTQYF.